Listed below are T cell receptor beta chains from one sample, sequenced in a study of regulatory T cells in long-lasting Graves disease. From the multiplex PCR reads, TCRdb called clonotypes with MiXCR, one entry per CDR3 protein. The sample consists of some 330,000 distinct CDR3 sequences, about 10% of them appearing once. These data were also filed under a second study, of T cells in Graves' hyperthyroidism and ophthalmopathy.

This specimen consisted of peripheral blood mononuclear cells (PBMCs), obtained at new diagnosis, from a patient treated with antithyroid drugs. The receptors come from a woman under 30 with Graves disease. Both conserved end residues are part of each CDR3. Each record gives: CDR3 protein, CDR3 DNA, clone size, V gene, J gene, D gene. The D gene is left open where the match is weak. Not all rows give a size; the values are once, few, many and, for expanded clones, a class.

CDR3 protein: CASWTGKYGYTF; CDR3 DNA: TGTGCCAGTTGGACAGGGAAGTATGGCTACACCTTC; clone size: few; V gene: TRBV6-1; J gene: TRBJ1-2; D gene: TRBD1
CDR3 protein: CASSASTSGRVF; CDR3 DNA: TGTGCCAGCAGCGCGTCCACTAGCGGGAGGGTCTTC; clone size: few; V gene: TRBV7-2; J gene: TRBJ2-1; D gene: TRBD2
CDR3 protein: CASSYLTEANYGYTF; CDR3 DNA: TGTGCCAGCAGCTACCTGACAGAAGCTAACTATGGCTACACCTTC; clone size: many; V gene: TRBV7-9; J gene: TRBJ1-2; D gene: NA
CDR3 protein: CASSYSLAGLGQFF; CDR3 DNA: TGTGCCAGCAGTTACTCCTTGGCGGGTCTTGGGCAGTTCTTC; clone size: NA; V gene: TRBV6-2/TRBV6-3; J gene: TRBJ2-1; D gene: NA
CDR3 protein: CASSPLQGNNEQFF; CDR3 DNA: TGCGCCAGCAGTCCACTTCAGGGGAACAATGAGCAGTTCTTC; clone size: few; V gene: TRBV10-1; J gene: TRBJ2-1; D gene: NA
CDR3 protein: CASSQEGGYEQYF; CDR3 DNA: TGTGCCAGCAGCCAAGAAGGGGGCTACGAGCAGTACTTC; clone size: NA; V gene: TRBV3-1; J gene: TRBJ2-7; D gene: NA
CDR3 protein: CSARPLLDSEAFF; CDR3 DNA: TGCAGTGCAAGACCCCTATTAGATAGTGAAGCTTTCTTT; clone size: many; V gene: TRBV20-1; J gene: TRBJ1-1; D gene: NA
CDR3 protein: CASRDRGLTYEQYF; CDR3 DNA: TGTGCCAGCAGGGACAGGGGGCTTACCTACGAGCAGTACTTC; clone size: NA; V gene: TRBV28; J gene: TRBJ2-7; D gene: TRBD1
CDR3 protein: CSVEDPTGINTDTQYF; CDR3 DNA: TGCAGCGTTGAAGATCCCACAGGGATAAACACAGATACGCAGTATTTT; clone size: many; V gene: TRBV29-1; J gene: TRBJ2-3; D gene: NA
CDR3 protein: CSARSDGQETQYF; CDR3 DNA: TGCAGTGCTAGGTCGGACGGCCAAGAGACCCAGTACTTC; clone size: many; V gene: TRBV20-1; J gene: TRBJ2-5; D gene: NA
CDR3 protein: CASSGNKAVQYTQYF; CDR3 DNA: TGTGCCAGCAGCGGTAACAAAGCTGTGCAGTATACGCAGTATTTT; clone size: many; V gene: TRBV2; J gene: TRBJ2-3; D gene: NA
CDR3 protein: CASSPLQGRPEAFF; CDR3 DNA: TGTGCCAGCAGCCCGCTACAGGGGAGGCCTGAAGCTTTCTTT; clone size: many; V gene: TRBV7-2; J gene: TRBJ1-1; D gene: TRBD1
CDR3 protein: CSARVLGRTDTQYF; CDR3 DNA: TGCAGTGCTAGAGTTTTAGGGCGAACAGATACGCAGTATTTT; clone size: many; V gene: TRBV20-1; J gene: TRBJ2-3; D gene: NA
CDR3 protein: CASSLVPGPVYEQFF; CDR3 DNA: TGTGCCAGCAGCTTAGTCCCCGGCCCAGTCTATGAGCAGTTCTTC; clone size: NA; V gene: TRBV7-6; J gene: TRBJ2-1; D gene: NA
CDR3 protein: CASTPDGSETQYF; CDR3 DNA: TGTGCCAGCACTCCGGACGGCAGCGAGACCCAGTACTTC; clone size: many; V gene: TRBV2; J gene: TRBJ2-5; D gene: NA
CDR3 protein: CASSATGSSYNEQFF; CDR3 DNA: TGTGCCAGCAGTGCTACAGGGAGCTCCTACAATGAGCAGTTCTTC; clone size: NA; V gene: TRBV25-1; J gene: TRBJ2-1; D gene: NA
CDR3 protein: CASGLVRLRAGAKNIQYF; CDR3 DNA: TGTGCTAGTGGTTTGGTACGACTCAGGGCAGGGGCCAAAAACATTCAGTACTTC; clone size: many; V gene: TRBV12-5; J gene: TRBJ2-4; D gene: NA
CDR3 protein: CASNLEYNEQFF; CDR3 DNA: TGTGCCAGCAATCTAGAATACAATGAGCAGTTCTTC; clone size: few; V gene: TRBV6-1; J gene: TRBJ2-1; D gene: NA
CDR3 protein: CASSQDVIGQETQYF; CDR3 DNA: TGTGCCAGCAGCCAAGACGTAATAGGCCAAGAGACCCAGTACTTC; clone size: many; V gene: TRBV3-1; J gene: TRBJ2-5; D gene: NA
CDR3 protein: CSARRERANYEQYF; CDR3 DNA: TGCAGTGCTAGAAGAGAGCGGGCTAACTACGAGCAGTACTTC; clone size: few; V gene: TRBV20-1; J gene: TRBJ2-7; D gene: NA
CDR3 protein: CASSHRPRWLDSNQPQHF; CDR3 DNA: TGTGCCAGCAGCCATCGGCCGAGGTGGCTCGATAGCAATCAGCCCCAGCATTTT; clone size: many; V gene: TRBV5-5; J gene: TRBJ1-5; D gene: NA
CDR3 protein: CASSQVGGSRLETQYF; CDR3 DNA: TGCGCCAGCAGCCAAGTCGGGGGCAGTCGGCTAGAGACCCAGTACTTC; clone size: NA; V gene: TRBV4-3; J gene: TRBJ2-5; D gene: NA
CDR3 protein: CSAIAPWVAGMNTGELFF; CDR3 DNA: TGCAGTGCTATTGCCCCCTGGGTAGCGGGGATGAACACCGGGGAGCTGTTTTTT; clone size: NA; V gene: TRBV20-1; J gene: TRBJ2-2; D gene: TRBD2
CDR3 protein: CASRPGPVNEQFF; CDR3 DNA: TGTGCTAGCAGGCCGGGACCCGTTAATGAGCAGTTCTTC; clone size: many; V gene: TRBV7-7; J gene: TRBJ2-1; D gene: NA
CDR3 protein: CASSGGLGQPQHF; CDR3 DNA: TGTGCCAGCAGCGGGGGGCTAGGACAGCCCCAGCATTTT; clone size: many; V gene: TRBV6-1; J gene: TRBJ1-5; D gene: NA
CDR3 protein: CATRRGGLNTGELFF; CDR3 DNA: TGTGCCACGCGGCGGGGCGGACTGAACACCGGGGAGCTGTTTTTT; clone size: NA; V gene: TRBV15; J gene: TRBJ2-2; D gene: NA
CDR3 protein: CASTRTVGNTIYF; CDR3 DNA: TGTGCCAGCACCAGGACAGTCGGAAACACCATATATTTT; clone size: few; V gene: TRBV12-3/TRBV12-4; J gene: TRBJ1-3; D gene: NA
CDR3 protein: CASRVLSGANVLTF; CDR3 DNA: TGTGCCAGCCGGGTCCTTTCTGGGGCCAACGTCCTGACTTTC; clone size: NA; V gene: TRBV2; J gene: TRBJ2-6; D gene: NA
CDR3 protein: CASTLEGFTEAFF; CDR3 DNA: TGTGCCAGCACCCTGGAGGGATTCACTGAAGCTTTCTTT; clone size: many; V gene: TRBV6-2/TRBV6-3; J gene: TRBJ1-1; D gene: NA
CDR3 protein: CASSRRLAGETQYF; CDR3 DNA: TGTGCCAGCAGCCGGCGACTAGCAGGAGAGACCCAGTACTTC; clone size: many; V gene: TRBV27; J gene: TRBJ2-5; D gene: TRBD2
CDR3 protein: CASSIRAGGRTPGDTEAFF; CDR3 DNA: TGTGCCAGCAGCATTAGGGCAGGGGGCCGGACCCCGGGGGACACTGAAGCTTTCTTT; clone size: once; V gene: TRBV7-9; J gene: TRBJ1-1; D gene: TRBD1
CDR3 protein: CASSLRSRGSTDTQYF; CDR3 DNA: TGTGCCAGCAGCTTAAGATCAAGGGGTAGCACAGATACGCAGTATTTT; clone size: many; V gene: TRBV7-2; J gene: TRBJ2-3; D gene: NA
CDR3 protein: CSAPQGGKNIQYF; CDR3 DNA: TGCAGTGCCCCACAGGGGGGCAAAAACATTCAGTACTTC; clone size: many; V gene: TRBV20-1; J gene: TRBJ2-4; D gene: TRBD1
CDR3 protein: CASSPVTSGGIYEQYF; CDR3 DNA: TGTGCCAGCAGCCCAGTGACTAGCGGGGGAATCTACGAGCAGTACTTC; clone size: NA; V gene: TRBV7-9; J gene: TRBJ2-7; D gene: TRBD2
CDR3 protein: CASSKTVYGYTF; CDR3 DNA: TGTGCCAGCAGCAAAACAGTATATGGCTACACCTTC; clone size: many; V gene: TRBV28; J gene: TRBJ1-2; D gene: NA
CDR3 protein: CATSRGREGTNF; CDR3 DNA: TGTGCCACCAGCAGAGGGAGGGAGGGAACGAACTTC; clone size: NA; V gene: TRBV15; J gene: TRBJ2-4; D gene: TRBD2
CDR3 protein: CASSLGRGNFRTDTQYF; CDR3 DNA: TGTGCCAGCAGCTTAGGACGCGGTAATTTCCGCACAGATACGCAGTATTTT; clone size: many; V gene: TRBV11-2; J gene: TRBJ2-3; D gene: NA
CDR3 protein: CASTASGRGETQYF; CDR3 DNA: TGTGCCAGCACGGCTAGCGGGCGGGGAGAGACCCAGTACTTC; clone size: many; V gene: TRBV28; J gene: TRBJ2-5; D gene: TRBD2
CDR3 protein: CATSDLQPLAGGNSDEQFF; CDR3 DNA: TGTGCCACCAGTGATTTGCAGCCACTAGCGGGGGGAAACTCCGATGAGCAGTTCTTC; clone size: many; V gene: TRBV24-1; J gene: TRBJ2-1; D gene: TRBD2
CDR3 protein: CASRFPGTYEQYF; CDR3 DNA: TGTGCCAGCCGCTTTCCCGGCACCTACGAGCAGTACTTC; clone size: many; V gene: TRBV28; J gene: TRBJ2-7; D gene: NA
CDR3 protein: CARVSERAFF; CDR3 DNA: TGTGCCAGGGTGAGCGAACGAGCTTTCTTT; clone size: many; V gene: TRBV6-1; J gene: TRBJ1-1; D gene: NA
CDR3 protein: CASTYSLQLHNYGYTF; CDR3 DNA: TGTGCCAGCACCTACTCACTACAGCTTCACAACTATGGCTACACCTTC; clone size: many; V gene: TRBV13; J gene: TRBJ1-2; D gene: NA
CDR3 protein: CASAIGYGEKLFF; CDR3 DNA: TGTGCCAGCGCTATTGGGTACGGGGAAAAACTGTTTTTT; clone size: few; V gene: TRBV13; J gene: TRBJ1-4; D gene: NA
CDR3 protein: CASKGGWDRLNIQYF; CDR3 DNA: TGTGCCAGCAAAGGGGGGTGGGACAGGTTAAACATTCAGTACTTC; clone size: few; V gene: TRBV28; J gene: TRBJ2-4; D gene: TRBD1
CDR3 protein: CSATLGLAGGGDTRYF; CDR3 DNA: TGCAGTGCTACCTTAGGACTAGCGGGGGGTGGAGATACGCGGTATTTT; clone size: once; V gene: TRBV20-1; J gene: TRBJ2-3; D gene: TRBD2
CDR3 protein: CSGDSYSYNSPLHF; CDR3 DNA: TGCAGTGGAGACAGCTACTCCTATAATTCACCCCTCCACTTT; clone size: NA; V gene: TRBV20-1; J gene: TRBJ1-6; D gene: NA
CDR3 protein: CATSDLGGLGYTF; CDR3 DNA: TGTGCCACCAGTGATCTGGGGGGGCTCGGCTACACCTTC; clone size: few; V gene: TRBV24-1; J gene: TRBJ1-2; D gene: NA
CDR3 protein: CASSISTGDYGYTF; CDR3 DNA: TGTGCCAGTAGTATAAGTACAGGGGACTATGGCTACACCTTC; clone size: many; V gene: TRBV19; J gene: TRBJ1-2; D gene: TRBD1
CDR3 protein: CASSPTVGRLADNTGELFF; CDR3 DNA: TGTGCCAGCAGCCCCACGGTGGGTAGGCTAGCGGATAACACCGGGGAGCTGTTTTTT; clone size: many; V gene: TRBV11-2; J gene: TRBJ2-2; D gene: TRBD2
CDR3 protein: CASSPSGGWAAGETQYF; CDR3 DNA: TGTGCCAGCAGTCCATCAGGGGGATGGGCGGCCGGGGAGACCCAGTACTTC; clone size: many; V gene: TRBV28; J gene: TRBJ2-5; D gene: TRBD1
CDR3 protein: CASRPKTVAGGTEAFF; CDR3 DNA: TGCGCCAGCAGACCTAAGACAGTCGCGGGGGGCACTGAAGCTTTCTTT; clone size: NA; V gene: TRBV4-1; J gene: TRBJ1-1; D gene: NA
CDR3 protein: CASSLVGQGEEQFF; CDR3 DNA: TGTGCCAGCAGCTTAGTTGGACAGGGGGAGGAGCAGTTCTTC; clone size: many; V gene: TRBV7-9; J gene: TRBJ2-1; D gene: TRBD1
CDR3 protein: CASSEFGIGSETQYF; CDR3 DNA: TGTGCCAGCAGTGAATTCGGCATCGGATCAGAGACCCAGTACTTC; clone size: many; V gene: TRBV2; J gene: TRBJ2-5; D gene: NA
CDR3 protein: CASSSTGTGYAKAFF; CDR3 DNA: TGTGCCAGCAGCTCCACCGGGACAGGGTATGCCAAAGCTTTCTTT; clone size: many; V gene: TRBV7-9; J gene: TRBJ1-1; D gene: TRBD1
CDR3 protein: CASSDKGGRSDTQYF; CDR3 DNA: TGTGCCAGCAGTGATAAAGGCGGGAGGTCGGATACGCAGTATTTT; clone size: NA; V gene: TRBV6-4; J gene: TRBJ2-3; D gene: TRBD2